Below are 18 T cell receptor beta chains sequenced from a single sample in a study of shared clonotypes between healthy human individuals. Here immunoSEQ multiplex PCR was the method, and the copy in TCRdb shows in-frame clones only, minus some. The data hold around 1.9 million clones, with approximately 94% observed a single time. Terminally differentiated effector memory CD45RA+ cells were excluded from the naive CD8 cells, which were CD45RO-negative and positively selected for CCR7. The material sequenced was naive CD8+ T cells from PBMCs. The receptors stem from a man between 18 and 35 years old in good health. Some clones in this sample may be carry-over from other donors' samples.

The chain has TRBV4-1 and TRBJ2-3, with 8 bases aligning to TRBD1. The junction had 4 bases not matched to a gene; V was cut back by 1 base and J by 1 base. Germline values: CDR1 MGHRA, CDR2 YSYEKL. CDR3 length: 16 residues. The CDR3 coding sequence is TGCGCCAGCAGCCAAGGACAGGGGTTGGGCACAGATACGCAGTATTTT. Protein sequence: CASSQGQGLGTDTQYF.

The chain is built from TRBV19 and TRBJ1-5; D ambiguous. Trimming pared 1 base from V and 1 base from J, leaving 8 bases between. Germline loops: CDR1 LNHDA, CDR2 SQIVND (reference sequence). The CDR3 is made up of 15 amino acids. CDR3 in DNA: TGTGCCAGTAGTATAGTGAAAGGAAGCAATCAGCCCCAGCATTTT. Residues: CASSIVKGSNQPQHF.

This chain joins TRBV4-3 and TRBJ2-1, with 10 bases that match TRBD2. The junction had 6 bases not matched to a gene; V was cut back by 3 bases and J by 4 bases. The CDR3 runs 16 residues. The V gene's germline CDR1 is LGHNA and CDR2 YSLEER. In DNA, the CDR3 is TGCGCCAGCAGCCATTTAGCGGGAGGCGTATACAATGAGCAGTTCTTC. The encoded protein is CASSHLAGGVYNEQFF.

The chain has TRBV12-5 and TRBJ1-2, with TRBD1 matching 9 bases. The CDR3 length is 14 residues. The J segment lost 7 bases and the V segment lost 4 bases, leaving 7 bases of the junction unmatched. Germline CDR1 LGHNT, CDR2 FRNRAP. The DNA of the CDR3 is TGTGCTAGTGGTTATCCGGGACAGGGTGTTGGCTACACCTTC. This gives the protein CASGYPGQGVGYTF. The full variable domain, in which reference TRBV12-5 and TRBJ1-2 provide the parts outside the CDR3, is DARVTQTPRHKVTEMGQEVTMRCQPILGHNTVFWYRQTMMQGLELLAYFRNRAPLDDSGMPKDRFSAEMPDATLATLKIQPSEPRDSAVYFCASGYPGQGVGYTFGSGTRLTVV.

The count of this clone is one. CDR3 protein: CASSRLAGDASDTQYF. The DNA for the CDR3 is TGTGCCAGCAGCCGACTAGCGGGAGATGCGTCAGATACGCAGTATTTT. The V gene is TRBV7-6, the J gene TRBJ2-3, with 12 bases that match TRBD2. CDR3 length: 16 residues. J was trimmed by 4 bases and V by 5 bases; bases with no gene match: 7. Germline lookup yields CDR1 SGHVS and CDR2 FNYEAQ. Together with reference TRBV7-6 and TRBJ2-3, the CDR3 gives the full variable domain: GAGVSQSPRYKVTKRGQDVALRCDPISGHVSLYWYRQALGQGPEFLTYFNYEAQQDKSGLPNDRFSAERPEGSISTLTIQRTEQRDSAMYRCASSRLAGDASDTQYFGPGTRLTVL.

V gene TRBV9 combines with J gene TRBJ1-2; the match to TRBD1 covers 9 bases. In germline, CDR1 is SGDLS, CDR2 YYNGEE. V was pared by 3 bases and J by 6 bases, with 12 bases of the junction left unmatched. The CDR3 loop spans 16 amino acids. DNA for the CDR3: TGTGCCAGCAGCGCCACGCTAGGACAGGGGACCCATGGCTACACCTTC. It yields the protein CASSATLGQGTHGYTF.

The chain carries TRBV27 and TRBJ2-7, with 7 nucleotides matching TRBD2. Per germline, CDR1 MNHEY and CDR2 SMNVEV (reference sequence). J gave up 1 base and V 4 bases, and 10 bases lay outside the gene matches. The length of the CDR3 is 16 residues. DNA of the CDR3: TGTGCCAGCAGTTCCCTCTGGCGGGAGACATCCTACGAGCAGTACTTC. This encodes CASSSLWRETSYEQYF.

This chain uses TRBV2 with TRBJ2-1; D is perhaps TRBD2 (5 bases). Germline V gene lookup returns CDR1 SNHLY and CDR2 FYNNEI. CDR3 size: 12 residues. The CDR3 DNA reads TGTTCAACGGAGTCGGGGAACAATGAGCAGTTCTTC. Protein product: CSTESGNNEQFF.

This clone came up once. The chain carries TRBV6-5 and TRBJ1-2; no definite D call. V was pared by 5 bases and J by 6 bases, with 19 bases between. CDR3 length: 15 amino acids. Germline-derived CDR1 and CDR2 are MNHEY and SVGAGI. The CDR3 sequence: CASSLLPSGRDGYTF. CDR3 bases: TGTGCCAGCAGTCTATTACCGTCCGGCCGGGATGGCTACACCTTC.

In DNA form, the CDR3 reads TGTGCCAGCAGCGCTGGACTAGCGGGTTTCTCCTACGAGCAGTACTTC. This codes for CASSAGLAGFSYEQYF. The genes are TRBV5-6 and TRBJ2-7; 11 bases match TRBD2. This CDR3 has 16 amino acids. CDR1 is SGHDT, CDR2 YYEEEE, per germline. Losses at the gene ends were 4 bases for V and 0 bases for J; bases not matched to a gene: 6.

The rearrangement links TRBV27 to TRBJ2-7; D remains ambiguous. V was pared by 3 bases and J by 1 base, with 13 bases between. The CDR3 extends over 15 amino acids. Germline CDR1 reads MNHEY; CDR2 reads SMNVEV (reference sequence). The CDR3 here is CASSFALAESYEQYF. The CDR3 bases are TGTGCCAGCAGTTTTGCCCTCGCAGAGTCCTACGAGCAGTACTTC.

This rearrangement joins TRBV18 to TRBJ1-4, with TRBD1 matching over 9 bases. The V and J ends lost 2 bases and 8 bases, in that order; junction bases with no gene match: 12. The CDR3 consists of 17 residues. Germline V gene sequence: CDR1 KGHSH, CDR2 LQKENI. CDR3 residues: CASSPNRGREVGEKLFF. The CDR3 coding sequence is TGTGCCAGCTCACCAAACAGGGGGCGCGAGGTTGGGGAAAAACTGTTTTTT.

This clone was observed a single time. CDR3 loop: CASSPRRGAFGTNEKLFF. The CDR3 bases are TGTGCCAGCAGCCCACGACGGGGAGCGTTCGGAACTAATGAAAAACTGTTTTTT. The chain employs TRBV9 and TRBJ1-4; D gene uncertain. CDR1 is SGDLS, CDR2 YYNGEE, per germline. V gave up 4 bases and J gave up 1 base, with 20 bases separating them. This CDR3 contains 18 residues.

The rearrangement links TRBV7-2 to TRBJ2-2, with 9 bases fitting TRBD2. The CDR3 is 17 residues long. Germline V gene data show CDR1 as SGHTA and CDR2 as FQGNSA. The V and J ends lost 0 bases and 5 bases, in that order; junction bases with no gene match: 7. DNA of the CDR3: TGTGCCAGCAGCTTAGCCCGTGCGGGAGGGAGGACCGGGGAGCTGTTTTTT. Its protein is CASSLARAGGRTGELFF.

The sample holds one count of this clone. This chain links TRBV5-6 with TRBJ2-7, with 7 bases fitting TRBD2. Trimming took 4 bases from V and 7 from J; bases not matched to a gene: 11. This CDR3 contains 14 residues. Germline V lookup: CDR1 SGHDT, CDR2 YYEEEE. The CDR3 DNA is TGTGCCAGCAGCCGGACTAGGGGCTCTAGAGAGCAGTACTTC. Translating gives CASSRTRGSREQYF.

The chain employs TRBV27 and TRBJ2-1; TRBD2 might be the D (6 bases). V was cut by 3 bases and J by 0 bases, with 12 bases left in between. This CDR3 spans 16 amino acids. The germline CDR1 and CDR2 sequences are MNHEY and SMNVEV (reference sequence). CDR3 nucleotide sequence: TGTGCCAGCAGTTTTGGGCCCGGGAGCTCCTACAATGAGCAGTTCTTC. This encodes CASSFGPGSSYNEQFF.

This chain uses TRBV5-6 with TRBJ2-7, with 10 bases aligning to TRBD1. With 2 bases clipped from V and 6 bases from J, the junction kept 5 bases outside the gene matches. CDR1 is SGHDT, CDR2 YYEEEE, per germline. CDR3 size: 14 residues. The CDR3 here is CASSFDRGPGEQYF. In DNA form, the CDR3 reads TGTGCCAGCAGCTTCGACAGGGGGCCCGGCGAGCAGTACTTC.

The J gene is TRBJ2-5, the V gene TRBV7-9, with TRBD2 identical over 10 bases. V shed 1 base and J 7 bases; nucleotides not matched to a gene: 15. The CDR3 runs to 18 residues. The germline CDR1 and CDR2 sequences are SEHNR and FQNEAQ (reference sequence). The CDR3 nucleotides are TGTGCCAGCAGCTTAGAGCGGCTAGCGGGAGACTCCCGAGGGACCCAGTACTTC. Its translation: CASSLERLAGDSRGTQYF.